The clone carrying this TCR beta chain showed up just a few times. Germline-derived CDR1 and CDR2 are MGHRA and YSYEKL. Trimming pared 4 bases from V and 0 bases from J, leaving 19 bases between. This CDR3 region has 18 residues. This sample stems from a study of cytomegalovirus exposure and HLA in healthy donors. PCR was performed using 60 Vbeta and 13 Jbeta primers. This table comes from immunoSEQ multiplex PCR, and its TCRdb copy is limited to in-frame clones, with some not included. Among around 110,000 clones listed, approximately 70% were seen once. The chain employs TRBV4-1 and TRBJ2-1, with D tentatively TRBD1 (5 bases). The receptor comes from a woman between 40 and 55 years old in good health and CMV-seropositive. The sequencing input was PBMCs. The CDR3 sequence: CASSLPAGLRSSYNEQFF. The CDR3, as DNA: TGCGCCAGCAGCCTCCCTGCAGGGCTCCGGAGCTCCTACAATGAGCAGTTCTTC.